This TCR beta chain stems from a study of human T cells and chemical hapten exposure. From the RACE reads, TCRdb called clonotypes with MiXCR, one entry per CDR3 protein. The sample has 370,000 or so distinct CDR3 sequences, around 5% seen once; the top ten hold 2% to 2.5%. Time point noted: patch test 1, 2 weeks after DPC sensitization. As for treatment: therapeutic diphenylcyclopropenone sensitization with weekly scalp DPC. Overall study results and limits: Expanded TCRs clustered into significantly more large CDR3 similarity groups than controls, the analysis revealed. With DPC sensitization, TCRs exceeding 1 in 1000 frequency showed no change.

The CDR3 extends over 13 amino acids. Trimming took 0 bases from V and 3 from J, leaving 5 bases between them. Germline lookup yields CDR1 LGHDT and CDR2 YNNKEL (reference sequence). This clonotype was observed many times. Its antigen is unknown. This TCR derives from a woman between 45 and 65 years old with alopecia areata. Some clones in this sample may be carry-over from other donors' samples. The chain couples TRBV3-1 to TRBJ1-2, with D hard to call. Sequencing used whole blood, obtained in connection with sensitization to the hapten diphenylcyclopropenone (DPC). In DNA form, the CDR3 reads TGTGCCAGCAGCCAAGATGTCGACTATGGCTACACCTTC. This sequence encodes CASSQDVDYGYTF. Using reference TRBV3-1 and TRBJ1-2 for the parts outside the CDR3, the full variable domain is DTAVSQTPKYLVTQMGNDKSIKCEQNLGHDTMYWYKQDSKKFLKIMFSYNNKELIINETVPNRFSPKSPDKAHLNLHINSLELGDSAVYFCASSQDVDYGYTFGSGTRLTVV.